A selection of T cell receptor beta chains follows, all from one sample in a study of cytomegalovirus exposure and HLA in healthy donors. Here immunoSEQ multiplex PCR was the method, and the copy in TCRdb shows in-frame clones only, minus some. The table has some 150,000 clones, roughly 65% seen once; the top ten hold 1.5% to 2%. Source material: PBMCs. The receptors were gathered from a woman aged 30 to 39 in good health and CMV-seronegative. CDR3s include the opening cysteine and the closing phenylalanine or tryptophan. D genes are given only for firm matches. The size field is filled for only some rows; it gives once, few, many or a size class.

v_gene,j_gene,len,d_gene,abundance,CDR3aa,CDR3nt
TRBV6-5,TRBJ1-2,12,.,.,CASRTGFYGYTF,TGTGCCAGCAGAACGGGATTCTATGGCTACACCTTC
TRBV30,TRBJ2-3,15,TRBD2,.,CAWSGLAGGRDTQYF,TGTGCCTGGAGTGGACTAGCGGGGGGGCGAGATACGCAGTATTTT
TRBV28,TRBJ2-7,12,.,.,CVSSLRGYEQYF,TGTGTCAGCAGTTTAAGGGGATACGAGCAGTACTTC
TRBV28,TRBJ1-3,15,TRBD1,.,CASSLRDSSGNTIYF,TGTGCCAGCAGTTTAAGGGACAGCTCTGGAAACACCATATATTTT
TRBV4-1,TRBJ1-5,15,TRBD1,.,CASSQGGTVEQPQHF,TGCGCCAGCAGCCAAGGGGGGACAGTTGAACAGCCCCAGCATTTT
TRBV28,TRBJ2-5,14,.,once,CASSKLEAGETQYF,TGTGCCAGCAGTAAACTCGAAGCAGGAGAGACCCAGTACTTC
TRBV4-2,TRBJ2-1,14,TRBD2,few,CASSHTSGGAEQFF,TGTGCCAGCAGCCATACTAGCGGGGGGGCTGAGCAGTTCTTC
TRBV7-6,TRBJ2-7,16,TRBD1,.,CASSLGAGTGTYEQYF,TGTGCCAGCAGCTTAGGGGCCGGGACAGGGACCTACGAGCAGTACTTC
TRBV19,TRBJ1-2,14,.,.,CASSTPQSNYGYTF,TGTGCCAGTAGTACTCCACAGAGTAACTATGGCTACACCTTC
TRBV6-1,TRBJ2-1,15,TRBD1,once,CASSDRQGSYNEQFF,TGTGCCAGCAGTGATAGACAGGGTTCCTACAATGAGCAGTTCTTC
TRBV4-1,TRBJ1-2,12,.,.,CASSHPRDGYTF,TGCGCCAGCAGCCATCCCAGGGATGGCTACACCTTC
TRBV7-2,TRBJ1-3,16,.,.,CASSLEPPHSGNTIYF,TGTGCCAGCAGCTTAGAGCCGCCCCACTCTGGAAACACCATATATTTT
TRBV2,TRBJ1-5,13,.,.,CASTRDNNQPQHF,TGTGCCAGCACCCGGGACAACAATCAGCCCCAGCATTTT
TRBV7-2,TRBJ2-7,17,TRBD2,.,CASSLSVWAGASYEQYF,TGTGCCAGCAGCTTGTCGGTTTGGGCGGGAGCGTCCTACGAGCAGTACTTC
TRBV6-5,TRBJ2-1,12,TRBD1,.,CASSNTGEEQFF,TGTGCCAGCAGTAACACAGGGGAGGAGCAGTTCTTC
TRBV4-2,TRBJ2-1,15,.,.,CASSQPGLTHNEQFF,TGTGCCAGCAGCCAACCCGGACTAACTCACAATGAGCAGTTCTTC
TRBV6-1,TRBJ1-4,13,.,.,CASSVNRIGELFF,TGTGCCAGCAGTGTGAACAGAATAGGGGAACTGTTTTTT
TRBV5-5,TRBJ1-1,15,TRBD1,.,CASSPGTGRNTEAFF,TGTGCCAGCAGCCCCGGGACAGGGCGGAACACTGAAGCTTTCTTT
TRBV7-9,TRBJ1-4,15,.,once,CASSYYRTTNEKLFF,TGTGCCAGCAGCTATTACAGGACGACTAATGAAAAACTGTTTTTT
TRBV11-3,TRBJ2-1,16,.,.,CASSLAADASYNEQFF,TGTGCCAGCAGCTTAGCGGCGGATGCTTCCTACAATGAGCAGTTCTTC
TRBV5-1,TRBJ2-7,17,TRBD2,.,CASSLVLTGTRWYEQYF,TGCGCCAGCAGCTTGGTCCTAACCGGGACTAGGTGGTACGAGCAGTACTTC
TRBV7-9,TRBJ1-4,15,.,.,CASSAMTASNEKLFF,TGTGCCAGCAGCGCAATGACAGCCTCTAATGAAAAACTGTTTTTT
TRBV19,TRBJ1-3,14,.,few,CATQEDSSGNTIYF,TGTGCCACCCAGGAGGATAGCTCTGGAAACACCATATATTTT
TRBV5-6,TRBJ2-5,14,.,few,CASSLRLARETQYF,TGTGCCAGCAGCTTGAGGCTAGCGAGAGAGACCCAGTACTTC
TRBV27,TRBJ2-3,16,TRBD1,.,CASSLGTGGPTDTQYF,TGTGCCAGCAGTTTAGGGACAGGGGGCCCCACAGATACGCAGTATTTT
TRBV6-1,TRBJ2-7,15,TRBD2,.,CASSPSTSGTYEQYF,TGTGCCAGCAGCCCTTCGACTAGCGGAACTTACGAGCAGTACTTC
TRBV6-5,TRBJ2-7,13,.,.,CASSPGSSYEQYF,TGTGCCAGCAGTCCCGGTAGCTCCTACGAGCAGTACTTC
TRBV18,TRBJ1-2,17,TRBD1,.,CASSPFTPGTANYGYTF,TGTGCCAGCTCACCTTTTACACCCGGGACAGCTAACTATGGCTACACCTTC
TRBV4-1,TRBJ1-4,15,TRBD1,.,CASSRTGQGNEKLFF,TGCGCCAGCAGCCGGACGGGACAGGGTAATGAAAAACTGTTTTTT
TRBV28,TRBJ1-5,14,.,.,CASSRTVGNQPQHF,TGTGCCAGCAGTCGGACAGTGGGCAATCAGCCCCAGCATTTT
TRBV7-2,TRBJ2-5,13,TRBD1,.,CASRTGYQETQYF,TGTGCCAGCAGGACAGGGTACCAAGAGACCCAGTACTTC
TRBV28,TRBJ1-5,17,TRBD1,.,CASSPDRGPYSNQPQHF,TGTGCCAGCAGTCCGGACAGGGGACCTTATAGCAATCAGCCCCAGCATTTT
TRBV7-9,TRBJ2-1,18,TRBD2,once,CASSLIQGSAGGYNEQFF,TGTGCCAGCAGCTTAATCCAAGGATCAGCGGGAGGCTACAATGAGCAGTTCTTC
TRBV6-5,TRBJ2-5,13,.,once,CASSYQFQETQYF,TGTGCCAGCAGTTACCAGTTCCAAGAGACCCAGTACTTC
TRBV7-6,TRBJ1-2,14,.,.,CASSLDKGVYGYTF,TGTGCCAGCAGCTTAGATAAAGGGGTCTATGGCTACACCTTC
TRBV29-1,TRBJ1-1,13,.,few,CSGWGGGSTEAFF,TGCAGCGGCTGGGGCGGGGGATCCACTGAAGCTTTCTTT
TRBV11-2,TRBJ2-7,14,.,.,CASSSGTNLHEQYF,TGTGCCAGCAGCTCGGGGACAAATCTCCACGAGCAGTACTTC
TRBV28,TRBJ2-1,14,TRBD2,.,CASNGLAGVNEQFF,TGTGCCAGCAACGGACTAGCGGGAGTCAATGAGCAGTTCTTC
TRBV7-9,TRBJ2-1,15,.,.,CASSGGGGVHNEQFF,TGTGCCAGCAGCGGAGGGGGGGGCGTCCACAATGAGCAGTTCTTC
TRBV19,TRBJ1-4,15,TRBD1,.,CASSPSLDRNEKLFF,TGTGCCAGTAGTCCTAGCCTGGACAGGAATGAAAAACTGTTTTTT
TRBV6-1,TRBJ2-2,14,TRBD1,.,CASSGQGAFGELFF,TGTGCCAGCAGTGGGCAGGGGGCGTTCGGGGAGCTGTTTTTT
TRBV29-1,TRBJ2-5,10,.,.,CSVYKETQYF,TGCAGCGTGTACAAAGAGACCCAGTACTTC
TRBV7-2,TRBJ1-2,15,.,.,CASSPIGTRNYGYTF,TGTGCCAGCAGCCCTATCGGGACAAGAAACTATGGCTACACCTTC
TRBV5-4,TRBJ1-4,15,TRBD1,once,CASSRRDRADEKLFF,TGTGCCAGCAGCCGAAGGGACAGGGCGGATGAAAAACTGTTTTTT
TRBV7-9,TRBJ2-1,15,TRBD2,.,CASSLELAGFNEQFF,TGTGCCAGCAGCTTAGAACTAGCGGGATTCAATGAGCAGTTCTTC
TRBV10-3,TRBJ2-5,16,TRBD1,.,CAISEGQGVSLETQYF,TGTGCCATCAGTGAGGGACAGGGAGTTAGTCTAGAGACCCAGTACTTC
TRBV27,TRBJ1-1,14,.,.,CASSLQGMGTEAFF,TGTGCCAGCAGTTTACAGGGAATGGGGACTGAAGCTTTCTTT
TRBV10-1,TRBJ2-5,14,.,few,CASSVAANLGTQYF,TGCGCCAGCAGTGTAGCGGCCAATTTAGGGACCCAGTACTTC